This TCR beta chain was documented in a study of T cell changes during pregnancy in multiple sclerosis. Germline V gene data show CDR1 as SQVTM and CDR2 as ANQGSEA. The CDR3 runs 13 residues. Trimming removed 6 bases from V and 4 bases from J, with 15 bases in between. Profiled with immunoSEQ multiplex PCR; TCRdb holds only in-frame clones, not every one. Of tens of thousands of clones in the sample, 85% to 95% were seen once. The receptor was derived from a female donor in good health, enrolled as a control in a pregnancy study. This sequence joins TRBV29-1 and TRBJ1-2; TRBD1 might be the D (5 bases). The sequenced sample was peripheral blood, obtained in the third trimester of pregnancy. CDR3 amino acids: CSVPRRGGYGYTF. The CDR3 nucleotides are TGCAGCGTCCCCAGGAGGGGTGGCTATGGCTACACCTTC. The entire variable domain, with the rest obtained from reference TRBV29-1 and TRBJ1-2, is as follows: SAVISQKPSRDICQRGTSLTIQCQVDSQVTMMFWYRQQPGQSLTLIATANQGSEATYESGFVIDKFPISRPNLTFSTLTVSNMSPEDSSIYLCSVPRRGGYGYTFGSGTRLTVV.